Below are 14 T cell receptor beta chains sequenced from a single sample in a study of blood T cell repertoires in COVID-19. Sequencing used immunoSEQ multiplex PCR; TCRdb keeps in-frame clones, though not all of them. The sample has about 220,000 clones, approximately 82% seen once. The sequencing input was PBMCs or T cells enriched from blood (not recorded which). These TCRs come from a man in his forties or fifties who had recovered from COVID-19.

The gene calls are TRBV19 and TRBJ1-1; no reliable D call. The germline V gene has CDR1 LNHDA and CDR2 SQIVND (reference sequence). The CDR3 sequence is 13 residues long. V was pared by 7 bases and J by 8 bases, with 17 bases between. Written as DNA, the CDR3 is TGTGCCAGTACTGCCCCCGGTTGGAGCGAAGCTTTCTTT. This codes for CASTAPGWSEAFF.

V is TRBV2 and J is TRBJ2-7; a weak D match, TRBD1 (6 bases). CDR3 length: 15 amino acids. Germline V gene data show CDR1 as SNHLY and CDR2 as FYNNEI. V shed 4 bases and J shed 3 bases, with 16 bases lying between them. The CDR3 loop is CASSAAGQLSYEQYF. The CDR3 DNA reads TGTGCCAGCAGTGCAGCCGGACAGCTTAGCTACGAGCAGTACTTC.

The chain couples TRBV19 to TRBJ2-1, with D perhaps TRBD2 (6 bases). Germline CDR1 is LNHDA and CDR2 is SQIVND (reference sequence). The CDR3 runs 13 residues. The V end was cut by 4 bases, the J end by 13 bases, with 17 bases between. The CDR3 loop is CASSRDVQGGQFF. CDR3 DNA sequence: TGTGCCAGTAGTAGAGATGTGCAGGGAGGTCAGTTCTTC.

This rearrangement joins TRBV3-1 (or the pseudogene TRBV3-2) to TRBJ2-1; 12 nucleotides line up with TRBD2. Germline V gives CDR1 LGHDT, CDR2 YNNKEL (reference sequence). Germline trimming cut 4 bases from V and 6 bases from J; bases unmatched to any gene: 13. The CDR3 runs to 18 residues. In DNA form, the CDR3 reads TGTGCCAGCAGCCGGCGGACTAGCGGGACTTCCCCCCCCAATGAGCAGTTCTTC. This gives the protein CASSRRTSGTSPPNEQFF.

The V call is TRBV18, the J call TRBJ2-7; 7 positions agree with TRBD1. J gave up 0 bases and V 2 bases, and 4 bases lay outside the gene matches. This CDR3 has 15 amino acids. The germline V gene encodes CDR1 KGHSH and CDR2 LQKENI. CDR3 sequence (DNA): TGTGCCAGCTCACCAGTGACAGGGAACTCCTACGAGCAGTACTTC. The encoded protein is CASSPVTGNSYEQYF. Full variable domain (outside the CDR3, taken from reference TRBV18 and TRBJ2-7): NAGVMQNPRHLVRRRGQEARLRCSPMKGHSHVYWYRQLPEEGLKFMVYLQKENIIDESGMPKERFSAEFPKEGPSILRIQQVVRGDSAAYFCASSPVTGNSYEQYFGPGTRLTVT.

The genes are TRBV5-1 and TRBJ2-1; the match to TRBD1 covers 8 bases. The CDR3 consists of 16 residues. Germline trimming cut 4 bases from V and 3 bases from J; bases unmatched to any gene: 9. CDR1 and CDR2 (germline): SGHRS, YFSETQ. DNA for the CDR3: TGCGCCAGCAGCGTAGTAGGGACAGGAAACTACAATGAGCAGTTCTTC. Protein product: CASSVVGTGNYNEQFF.

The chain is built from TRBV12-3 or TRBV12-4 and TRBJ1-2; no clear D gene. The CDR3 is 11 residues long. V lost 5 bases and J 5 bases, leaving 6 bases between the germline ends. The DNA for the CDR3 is TGTGCCAGCAGTCGGGAGTATGGCTACACCTTC. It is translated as CASSREYGYTF.

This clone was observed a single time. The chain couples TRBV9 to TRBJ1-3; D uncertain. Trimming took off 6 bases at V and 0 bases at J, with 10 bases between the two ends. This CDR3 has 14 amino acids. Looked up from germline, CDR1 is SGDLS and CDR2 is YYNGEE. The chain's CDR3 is CASTSGVSGNTIYF. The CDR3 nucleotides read TGTGCCAGCACCTCCGGGGTCTCTGGAAACACCATATATTTT.

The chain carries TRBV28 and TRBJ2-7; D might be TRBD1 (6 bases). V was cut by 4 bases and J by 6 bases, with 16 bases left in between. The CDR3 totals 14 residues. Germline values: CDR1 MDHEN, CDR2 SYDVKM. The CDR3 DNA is TGTGCCAGCAGTTACAGGGTTGTGGCTGGCGAGCAGTACTTC. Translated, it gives CASSYRVVAGEQYF.

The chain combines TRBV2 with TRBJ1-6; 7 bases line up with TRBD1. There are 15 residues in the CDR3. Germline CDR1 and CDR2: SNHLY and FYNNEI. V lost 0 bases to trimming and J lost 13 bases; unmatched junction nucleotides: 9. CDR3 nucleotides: TGTGCCAGCAGTGAAGCGGGACGACAGGGTTCGCCCCTCCACTTT. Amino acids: CASSEAGRQGSPLHF.

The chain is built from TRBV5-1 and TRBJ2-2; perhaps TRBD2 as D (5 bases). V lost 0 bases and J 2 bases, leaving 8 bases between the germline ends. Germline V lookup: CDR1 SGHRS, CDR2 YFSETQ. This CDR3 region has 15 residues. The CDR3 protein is CASSLEAANTGELFF. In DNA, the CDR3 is TGCGCCAGCAGCTTGGAAGCGGCCAACACCGGGGAGCTGTTTTTT.

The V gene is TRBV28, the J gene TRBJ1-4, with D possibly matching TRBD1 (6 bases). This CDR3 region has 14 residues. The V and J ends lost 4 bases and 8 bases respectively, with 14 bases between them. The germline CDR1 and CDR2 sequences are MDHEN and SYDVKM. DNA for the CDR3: TGTGCCAGCAGTTCCCCGGACAGCTGGGAAAAACTGTTTTTT. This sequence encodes CASSSPDSWEKLFF. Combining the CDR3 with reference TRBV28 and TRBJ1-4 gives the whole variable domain DVKVTQSSRYLVKRTGEKVFLECVQDMDHENMFWYRQDPGLGLRLIYFSYDVKMKEKGDIPEGYSVSREKKERFSLILESASTNQTSMYLCASSSPDSWEKLFFGSGTQLSVL.

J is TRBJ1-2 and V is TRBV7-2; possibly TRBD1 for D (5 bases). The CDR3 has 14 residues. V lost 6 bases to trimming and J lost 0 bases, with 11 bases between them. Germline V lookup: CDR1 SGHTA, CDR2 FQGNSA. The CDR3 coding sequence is TGTGCCAGCAGGATACCAGGGACTAACTATGGCTACACCTTC. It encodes CASRIPGTNYGYTF.

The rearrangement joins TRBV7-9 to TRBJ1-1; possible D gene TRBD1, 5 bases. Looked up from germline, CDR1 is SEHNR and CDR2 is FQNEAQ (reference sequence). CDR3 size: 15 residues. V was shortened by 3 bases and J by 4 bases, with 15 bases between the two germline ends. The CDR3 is CASSFLGGFVTEAFF. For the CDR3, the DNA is TGTGCCAGCAGCTTCCTGGGGGGGTTCGTCACTGAAGCTTTCTTT.